Sequencing of this T cell receptor beta chain was carried out in a study of T-cell memory formation after mild COVID-19. Study-wide points: Some clones that responded turned up in pre-infection memory, which suggests that cross-reactive memory joined in.

TCRdb reanalysed the 5' RACE reads using MiXCR and keeps one entry per CDR3 protein. The sample shows about 290,000 distinct CDR3 sequences, around a sixth of them seen only once. With respect to this clonotype: Its cognate antigen is unknown.

Sequenced input: PBMCs or a T cell subset sorted from them (not recorded which). This clonotype originated in a man between 18 and 29 years old who had mild COVID-19 (a few samples of this study predate the infection). Cell type and time point are not known.

The CDR3 bases are TGTGCTAGTGGTATACAGAGCTCTGGAAACACCATATATTTT. Protein sequence: CASGIQSSGNTIYF. This chain joins TRBV12-5 and TRBJ1-3; D remains unclear. This CDR3 contains 14 residues. CDR1 LGHNT and CDR2 FRNRAP come from the germline V gene. V was cut by 5 bases and J by 0 bases, with 8 bases left in between.